One sample yielded the 9 T cell receptor beta chains listed below, sequenced in a study of cytomegalovirus exposure and HLA in healthy donors. The PCR used 60 Vbeta and 13 Jbeta primers. The data were produced by immunoSEQ multiplex PCR, yet TCRdb's version contains in-frame clones alone and is incomplete. Counted here are roughly 130,000 clones, 65% to 85% occurring once; the ten biggest clones make up around 1%. Source material: PBMCs. These receptors all stem from a man between 18 and 35 years old in good health and CMV-seronegative.

This rearrangement joins TRBV9 to TRBJ2-1; no reliable D call. The CDR3 spans 11 residues. V was shortened by 1 base and J by 8 bases, with 4 bases between the two germline ends. Germline V gene lookup returns CDR1 SGDLS and CDR2 YYNGEE. For the CDR3, the DNA is TGTGCCAGCAGCGTACGGGATGAGCAGTTCTTC. Translation gives CASSVRDEQFF.

The chain is built from TRBV6-6 and TRBJ1-2; 7 bases align to TRBD1. The CDR3 covers 14 residues. V was pared by 4 bases and J by 5 bases, with 7 bases of the junction left unmatched. Germline V gives CDR1 MNHNY, CDR2 SVGAGI (reference sequence). The CDR3 nucleotides read TGTGCCAGCAGTTCGACAGGGCTTCAATATGGCTACACCTTC. It encodes CASSSTGLQYGYTF.

The rearrangement uses TRBV4-1 and TRBJ2-7, with a possible D match to TRBD1 (5 bases). The length of the CDR3 is 15 residues. The germline CDR1 and CDR2 sequences are MGHRA and YSYEKL. V lost 4 bases to trimming and J lost 2 bases, with 15 bases between them. The CDR3, as DNA: TGCGCCAGCAGCCGAATGAATGACAGAACCTACGAGCAGTACTTC. Protein: CASSRMNDRTYEQYF.

The chain is built from TRBV7-2 and TRBJ1-4, with 9 bases that match TRBD1. V lost 5 bases, J lost 0 bases, and 10 bases stayed unmatched. The CDR3 totals 18 residues. Germline CDR1 is SGHTA and CDR2 is FQGNSA. The CDR3 reads CASSLRPGQGATNEKLFF. Here the CDR3 DNA reads TGTGCCAGCAGCCTCAGACCGGGACAGGGTGCAACTAATGAAAAACTGTTTTTT.

V and J are TRBV19 and TRBJ1-2; TRBD1 matches at 8 bases. The germline V gene encodes CDR1 LNHDA and CDR2 SQIVND (reference sequence). The length of the CDR3 is 14 residues. The V segment lost 7 bases and the J segment 8 bases; nucleotides outside the gene matches: 12. CDR3: CASNPGQVIIGYTF. For the CDR3, the DNA is TGTGCCAGTAACCCGGGACAGGTTATTATCGGCTACACCTTC.

V gene TRBV5-6 combines with J gene TRBJ2-1, with a possible D match to TRBD1 (5 bases). The CDR3 runs 13 residues. Trimming cost V 4 bases and J 6 bases, with 11 bases left between them. Per germline, CDR1 SGHDT and CDR2 YYEEEE. This CDR3 is CASSLGAVNEQFF. As DNA, the CDR3 is TGTGCCAGCAGCCTTGGGGCAGTCAATGAGCAGTTCTTC.

The chain recombines TRBV18 with TRBJ1-2, with D maybe TRBD1 (5 bases). Germline CDR1 reads KGHSH; CDR2 reads LQKENI. The CDR3 is 12 amino acids. V lost 3 bases to trimming and J lost 4 bases, with 6 bases between them. The CDR3 here is CASSPGGYGYTF. The CDR3 nucleotides read TGTGCCAGCTCACCGGGGGGCTATGGCTACACCTTC. The variable domain in full, with the rest retrieved from reference TRBV18 and TRBJ1-2, is NAGVMQNPRHLVRRRGQEARLRCSPMKGHSHVYWYRQLPEEGLKFMVYLQKENIIDESGMPKERFSAEFPKEGPSILRIQQVVRGDSAAYFCASSPGGYGYTFGSGTRLTVV.

The rearrangement joins TRBV5-6 to TRBJ1-4; D unclear. Looked up from germline, CDR1 is SGHDT and CDR2 is YYEEEE. CDR3 size: 11 residues. Trimming took 2 bases from V and 7 from J, leaving 3 bases between them. The CDR3 coding sequence is TGTGCCAGCAGCTTCGGTGAAAAACTGTTTTTT. It encodes CASSFGEKLFF.

There are a few counts of this clone. V gene TRBV19 combines with J gene TRBJ2-6, with 10 bases matching TRBD1. CDR1 and CDR2 from the germline V gene are LNHDA and SQIVND (reference sequence). J lost 0 bases, V lost 6 bases, and 2 bases had no gene match. The CDR3 extends over 16 amino acids. CDR3 bases: TGTGCCAGTAGGGACAGGGGGGACTCTGGGGCCAACGTCCTGACTTTC. Translating it yields CASRDRGDSGANVLTF.